This T cell receptor (beta chain) derives from a study of cytotoxic CD8 clonotypes in ibrutinib-treated CLL. Profiling relied on immunoSEQ multiplex PCR, and the TCRdb table lists in-frame clones only, not all of them. The sample lists about 160,000 clones, around nine tenths occurring once. Study-wide points: Clonotypes that were public were uncommon, and they contracted or stayed stable on treatment.

Germline-derived CDR1 and CDR2 are SGHNT and YENEEA. V dropped 0 bases and J dropped 13 bases, with 13 bases sitting between them. This CDR3 contains 13 residues. With cryopreserved PBMCs as the source, roughly 2 micrograms of genomic DNA went to TCR beta libraries. On this clone: The antigen remains undetermined.

The genes are TRBV11-3 and TRBJ2-1, with D unresolved. The material sequenced was PBMCs, taken at disease progression, from a patient treated with ibrutinib. The receptor comes from a human donor with chronic lymphocytic leukemia. The CDR3 sequence is CASSLDRAFLQFF. The CDR3 bases are TGTGCCAGCAGCTTAGATAGGGCCTTTTTACAGTTCTTC.